Each of the 20 T cell receptor beta chains below was sequenced from the same sample in a study of siplizumab effects on memory and regulatory T cells. Sequencing used immunoSEQ multiplex PCR; TCRdb keeps in-frame clones, though not all of them. The sample yields approximately 98,000 clones, roughly 94% seen once. The source material was non-Treg CD4+ T cells sorted from blood. The receptor set was obtained from a human donor in good health.

This chain connects TRBV18 to TRBJ2-1; 7 bases match TRBD1. From germline, CDR1 is KGHSH and CDR2 LQKENI. The trim removed 3 bases at V and 7 bases at J, leaving 12 bases unmatched. The CDR3 is made up of 16 amino acids. CDR3 amino acids: CASSPTGDTDSNEQFF. CDR3 in DNA: TGTGCCAGCTCACCCACAGGGGATACGGATTCTAATGAGCAGTTCTTC.

The V gene is TRBV10-3, the J gene TRBJ1-1, with D unresolved. The germline V and J ends were trimmed by 10 bases and 1 base, with 13 bases remaining between them. CDR3 size: 13 residues. Germline-derived CDR1 and CDR2 are ENHRY and SYGVKD. The CDR3 bases are TGTGCCACCAAAGGTCTGGGGAACACTGAAGCTTTCTTT. It yields the protein CATKGLGNTEAFF.

V usage is TRBV28 and J usage is TRBJ1-3; the D gene is possibly TRBD1 (6 bases). V lost 8 bases and J 0 bases, leaving 14 bases between the germline ends. CDR3 size: 15 residues. Germline V gene data show CDR1 as MDHEN and CDR2 as SYDVKM. This CDR3 reads CASGGGTVSGNTIYF. Written as DNA, the CDR3 is TGTGCCAGCGGAGGGGGGACTGTCTCTGGAAACACCATATATTTT. Full variable domain (remainder filled in from reference TRBV28 and TRBJ1-3): DVKVTQSSRYLVKRTGEKVFLECVQDMDHENMFWYRQDPGLGLRLIYFSYDVKMKEKGDIPEGYSVSREKKERFSLILESASTNQTSMYLCASGGGTVSGNTIYFGEGSWLTVV.

This chain joins TRBV11-2 and TRBJ1-2; tentatively, D is TRBD1 (5 bases). V lost 7 bases, J lost 8 bases, and 20 bases lay in between. Per germline, CDR1 SGHAT and CDR2 FQNNGV. The CDR3 runs 14 residues. Here the CDR3 DNA reads TGTGCCAGCACCATCGCAGGGTCTTCAGGGGGCTACACCTTC. This gives the protein CASTIAGSSGGYTF.

The V gene is TRBV7-9, the J gene TRBJ2-7, with TRBD2 matching over 7 bases. The CDR3 is 13 residues long. Germline-derived CDR1 and CDR2 are SEHNR and FQNEAQ (reference sequence). With 2 bases clipped from V and 7 bases from J, the junction kept 5 bases outside the gene matches. The CDR3 bases are TGTGCCAGCAGCTTAATCAGGGAGGGGGAGCAGTACTTC. Encoded protein: CASSLIREGEQYF.

The chain carries TRBV5-5 and TRBJ2-5; the D is unclear. Germline V CDR1 and CDR2: SGHKS, YYEKEE (reference sequence). The CDR3 runs 13 residues. Trimming took 4 bases from V and 5 from J, leaving 12 bases between them. The CDR3 spells CASSPDLLETQYF. Written as DNA, the CDR3 is TGTGCCAGCAGCCCGGACCTATTGGAGACCCAGTACTTC.

This chain connects TRBV7-9 to TRBJ1-3; D gene unclear. Germline CDR1 reads SEHNR; CDR2 reads FQNEAQ (reference sequence). The CDR3 contains 17 residues. Trimming took off 4 bases at V and 0 bases at J, with 16 bases between the two ends. DNA for the CDR3: TGTGCCAGCAGCTGGGGAATCGACGCGCTCTCTGGAAACACCATATATTTT. Encoded protein: CASSWGIDALSGNTIYF.

The J gene is TRBJ2-5, the V gene TRBV7-9; D is undetermined. CDR3 size: 14 residues. Trimming removed 1 base from V and 4 bases from J, with 10 bases in between. The V gene's germline CDR1 is SEHNR and CDR2 FQNEAQ (reference sequence). The CDR3 nucleotides are TGTGCCAGCAGCTTAGATTTAGCTTCAGAGACCCAGTACTTC. Protein sequence: CASSLDLASETQYF.

The chain joins TRBV19 to TRBJ2-1; TRBD1 matches 8 bases. J was trimmed by 6 bases and V by 6 bases; bases with no gene match: 7. CDR1 is LNHDA and CDR2 is SQIVND in the germline V gene (reference sequence). The CDR3 totals 14 residues. The CDR3 nucleotides read TGTGCCAGTAGCGACAGGGGCCGCTCCAATGAGCAGTTCTTC. Translating it yields CASSDRGRSNEQFF. The full variable domain, in which reference TRBV19 and TRBJ2-1 provide the parts outside the CDR3, is DGGITQSPKYLFRKEGQNVTLSCEQNLNHDAMYWYRQDPGQGLRLIYYSQIVNDFQKGDIAEGYSVSREKKESFPLTVTSAQKNPTAFYLCASSDRGRSNEQFFGPGTRLTVL.

This sequence joins TRBV2 and TRBJ2-1, with TRBD2 matching over 10 bases. The junction had 10 bases not matched to a gene; V was cut back by 8 bases and J by 9 bases. The CDR3 spans 14 residues. Germline V gives CDR1 SNHLY, CDR2 FYNNEI. The CDR3 here is CASVASGSRGEQFF. In DNA, the CDR3 is TGTGCCAGCGTGGCTAGCGGGAGTAGGGGTGAGCAGTTCTTC.

The sample holds one count of this clone. This chain links TRBV7-9 with TRBJ1-3, with D unresolved. Deletions cut 5 bases from V and 0 bases from J, with 20 bases between. This CDR3 comprises 18 residues. Per germline, CDR1 SEHNR and CDR2 FQNEAQ (reference sequence). The CDR3 sequence is CASSIHRMDGSSGNTIYF. The DNA of the CDR3 is TGTGCCAGCAGCATCCACCGGATGGACGGGTCCTCTGGAAACACCATATATTTT. Supplemented by reference TRBV7-9 and TRBJ1-3, the full variable domain reads DTGVSQNPRHKITKRGQNVTFRCDPISEHNRLYWYRQTLGQGPEFLTYFQNEAQLEKSRLLSDRFSAERPKGSFSTLEIQRTEQGDSAMYLCASSIHRMDGSSGNTIYFGEGSWLTVV.

The chain carries TRBV13 and TRBJ1-1; D remains unclear. Germline CDR1 reads PRHDT; CDR2 reads FYEKMQ (reference sequence). Trimming shortened V by 1 base and J by 8 bases, and 11 bases separated the two germline ends. The CDR3 runs to 13 residues. The CDR3 region has the DNA TGTGCCAGCAGCTTAGTCGGTATCGGAGAAGCTTTCTTT. This sequence encodes CASSLVGIGEAFF. The full variable domain, with the rest looked up from reference TRBV13 and TRBJ1-1, is AAGVIQSPRHLIKEKRETATLKCYPIPRHDTVYWYQQGPGQDPQFLISFYEKMQSDKGSIPDRFSAQQFSDYHSELNMSSLELGDSALYFCASSLVGIGEAFFGQGTRLTVV.

The chain has TRBV7-6 and TRBJ2-3, with D perhaps matching TRBD1 or TRBD2 (5 bases each). Trimming removed 1 base from V and 2 bases from J, with 13 bases in between. Germline lookup yields CDR1 SGHVS and CDR2 FNYEAQ. The CDR3 loop spans 16 amino acids. The chain's CDR3 is CASSLDLGRDTDTQYF. The CDR3 coding sequence is TGTGCCAGCAGCTTAGACTTGGGACGGGACACAGATACGCAGTATTTT.

This clone was seen only once. The chain joins TRBV14 to TRBJ2-2; no clear D gene. In germline, CDR1 is SGHDN, CDR2 FVKESK. Trimming left V 3 bases short and J 6 bases short, with 8 bases between. The CDR3 has 13 residues. CDR3 residues: CASSHHPPGELFF. CDR3 nucleotides: TGTGCCAGCAGCCATCACCCCCCCGGGGAGCTGTTTTTT.

In this sample, this clone turned up once. The chain is built from TRBV18 and TRBJ1-1; 7 positions agree with TRBD1. This CDR3 has 15 amino acids. The ends lost 4 bases at V and 2 bases at J; junction bases unmatched: 7. The germline V gene encodes CDR1 KGHSH and CDR2 LQKENI. Here the CDR3 reads CASSRRGTENTEAFF. CDR3 coding DNA: TGTGCCAGCTCACGTCGGGGGACAGAAAACACTGAAGCTTTCTTT. Using reference TRBV18 and TRBJ1-1 for the parts outside the CDR3, the full variable domain is NAGVMQNPRHLVRRRGQEARLRCSPMKGHSHVYWYRQLPEEGLKFMVYLQKENIIDESGMPKERFSAEFPKEGPSILRIQQVVRGDSAAYFCASSRRGTENTEAFFGQGTRLTVV.

This clone was seen a few times. The chain carries TRBV15 and TRBJ1-2, with 8 nucleotides matching TRBD1. Germline trimming cut 1 base from V and 3 bases from J; bases unmatched to any gene: 1. Germline V CDR1 and CDR2: LNHNV, YYDKDF (reference sequence). This CDR3 is 14 amino acids long. This chain's CDR3 is CATSRVQGDYGYTF. DNA of the CDR3: TGTGCCACCAGCAGAGTACAGGGGGACTATGGCTACACCTTC. Using reference TRBV15 and TRBJ1-2 for the parts outside the CDR3, the full variable domain is DAMVIQNPRYQVTQFGKPVTLSCSQTLNHNVMYWYQQKSSQAPKLLFHYYDKDFNNEADTPDNFQSRRPNTSFCFLDIRSPGLGDTAMYLCATSRVQGDYGYTFGSGTRLTVV.

The chain carries TRBV10-2 and TRBJ2-5, with 9 bases lining up with TRBD2. J lost 0 bases, V lost 6 bases, and 5 bases had no gene match. There are 15 residues in the CDR3. CDR1 and CDR2 (germline): WSHSY, SAAADI. The DNA for the CDR3 is TGCGCCAGCAGGAAAGCGGGAGGTAACCAAGAGACCCAGTACTTC. It is translated as CASRKAGGNQETQYF.

The V gene is TRBV7-9, the J gene TRBJ2-3; the match to TRBD2 covers 7 bases. This CDR3 contains 17 residues. V shed 5 bases, J shed 2 bases, and the junction held 13 bases outside the gene matches. Germline V gives CDR1 SEHNR, CDR2 FQNEAQ (reference sequence). CDR3 protein: CASSQWGRSGNTDTQYF. The CDR3 region has the DNA TGTGCCAGCAGCCAGTGGGGAAGAAGCGGGAACACAGATACGCAGTATTTT.

The V gene is TRBV28, the J gene TRBJ1-5, with TRBD1 matching 7 bases. The germline V gene has CDR1 MDHEN and CDR2 SYDVKM. CDR3 length equals 15 residues. With 2 bases clipped from V and 8 bases from J, the junction kept 9 bases outside the gene matches. The CDR3 bases are TGTGCCAGCAGTTTACCGGACAGGAGGTTGGAGCCCCAGCATTTT. It is translated as CASSLPDRRLEPQHF.

The rearrangement joins TRBV2 to TRBJ2-7; 9 nucleotides match TRBD1. Trimming cost V 3 bases and J 3 bases; bases outside gene matches: 3. The CDR3 contains 14 residues. Per germline, CDR1 SNHLY and CDR2 FYNNEI. The CDR3 sequence is CASSDRTGDYEQYF. The CDR3 nucleotides are TGTGCCAGCAGTGATCGGACAGGGGACTACGAGCAGTACTTC.